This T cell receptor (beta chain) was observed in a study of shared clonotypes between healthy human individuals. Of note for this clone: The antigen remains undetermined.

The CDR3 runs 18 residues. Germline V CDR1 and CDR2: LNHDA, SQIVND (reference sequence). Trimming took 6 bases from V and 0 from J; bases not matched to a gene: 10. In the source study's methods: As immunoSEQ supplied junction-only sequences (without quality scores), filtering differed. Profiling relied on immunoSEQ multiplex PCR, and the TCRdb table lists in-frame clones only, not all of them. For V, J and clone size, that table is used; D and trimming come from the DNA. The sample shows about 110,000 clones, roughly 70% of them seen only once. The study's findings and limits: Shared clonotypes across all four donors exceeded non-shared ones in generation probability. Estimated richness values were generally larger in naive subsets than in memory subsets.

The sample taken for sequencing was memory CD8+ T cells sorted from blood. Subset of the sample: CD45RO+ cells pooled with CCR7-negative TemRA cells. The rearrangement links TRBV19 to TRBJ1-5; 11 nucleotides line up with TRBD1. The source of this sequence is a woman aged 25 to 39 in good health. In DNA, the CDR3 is TGTGCCAGTAGCCGGACAGGGGGCGGAATTAATAGCAATCAGCCCCAGCATTTT. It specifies CASSRTGGGINSNQPQHF.